This T cell receptor (beta chain) was sequenced during a study of glioma-infiltrating T cells after dendritic cell vaccination. As for the study in general: Treatment, given 2003 to 2012, was autologous tumor lysate-pulsed dendritic cell vaccination.

The CDR3 is made up of 14 amino acids. J gave up 0 bases and V 6 bases, and 5 bases lay outside the gene matches. From germline, CDR1 is MNHEY and CDR2 SVGAGI. Input was 2 to 2.5 ug genomic DNA, or all available if less. Primers: 60 V beta forward and 13 J beta reverse. The protocol was immunoSEQ multiplex PCR, while the TCRdb copy is restricted to in-frame clones and leaves out a portion. The data contain around 87,000 clones, roughly 87% of them singletons. Time point denoted: after dendritic cell vaccination, including at tumor progression/relapse. PBMC were collected before vaccination, two weeks after the third vaccination, and at progression.

Sample: blood, taken after dendritic cell vaccination. The V and J genes are TRBV6-5 and TRBJ2-7; 7 bases agree with TRBD1. The sequence was obtained from a human donor with glioblastoma. CDR3 in amino acids: CASSPGQISYEQYF. The DNA of the CDR3 is TGTGCCAGCAGCCCGGGACAGATCTCCTACGAGCAGTACTTC.